One sample yielded the 23 T cell receptor beta chains listed below, sequenced in a study of OX40 agonist ivuxolimab in advanced cancers. The assay was immunoSEQ multiplex PCR, and TCRdb's table has in-frame clones only and misses some. Found here are about 46,000 clones, roughly 90% of them singletons; the top ten hold 12%. This material consisted of CD4+ or CD8+ T cells sorted from blood, taken in a trial of the OX40 agonist ivuxolimab. The receptors shown here come from an adult with an advanced solid tumor such as melanoma, head and neck, liver or kidney cancer.

The chain employs TRBV2 and TRBJ1-1; 7 bases map to TRBD1. CDR3 length: 14 residues. The V segment lost 10 bases and the J segment 1 base; nucleotides outside the gene matches: 9. CDR1 and CDR2 (germline): SNHLY, FYNNEI. CDR3: CATETRGKNTEAFF. CDR3 DNA sequence: TGTGCCACCGAAACCAGGGGGAAGAACACTGAAGCTTTCTTT.

The CDR3 nucleotides are TGTGCCAGCTCACCACCCGGGTCTAGTTCACCCCTCCACTTT. It codes for CASSPPGSSSPLHF. The chain joins TRBV18 to TRBJ1-6; D is ambiguous. V gave up 0 bases and J gave up 9 bases, with 9 bases separating them. CDR3 length equals 14 residues. The germline V gene has CDR1 KGHSH and CDR2 LQKENI.

The chain recombines TRBV5-6 with TRBJ1-2, with 10 bases matching TRBD1. The CDR3 spans 19 residues. V was pared by 3 bases and J by 3 bases, with 17 bases of the junction left unmatched. CDR1 is SGHDT and CDR2 is YYEEEE in the germline V gene. The CDR3 DNA reads TGTGCCAGCAGCTGGTCCGGGACAGGGGCCACCTATAGCGACTATGGCTACACCTTC. It translates to CASSWSGTGATYSDYGYTF.

This sequence joins TRBV27 and TRBJ2-1; D is ambiguous. The CDR3 runs 15 residues. The germline V gene encodes CDR1 MNHEY and CDR2 SMNVEV (reference sequence). The V gene lost 5 bases and the J gene lost 7 bases, with 18 bases spanning the gap. The CDR3 here is CASSESEPAMNEQFF. The CDR3 DNA reads as TGTGCCAGCAGTGAATCGGAGCCCGCAATGAATGAGCAGTTCTTC.

This clone has just one count. The rearrangement uses TRBV21-1 and TRBJ1-5; TRBD1, the table's D call, lacks a check against the DNA. TRBV21-1 is a known pseudogene. The CDR3 consists of 15 residues. The CDR3 DNA reads as TGTGCCAGCACCAGGGGGGCGAAGAACAATCAGCCCCAGCATTTT. Protein product: CASTRGAKNNQPQHF.

The CDR3 region is CATSSSPPGLAGVSSYEQYF. CDR3 sequence (DNA): TGTGCCACCAGCAGTTCACCTCCGGGACTAGCGGGAGTCAGCTCCTACGAGCAGTACTTC. The gene calls are TRBV15 and TRBJ2-7, with 14 positions matching TRBD2. This CDR3 comprises 20 residues. Germline V gives CDR1 LNHNV, CDR2 YYDKDF (reference sequence). J was trimmed by 0 bases and V by 3 bases; bases with no gene match: 13.

This clone was found once. The V call is TRBV7-9, the J call TRBJ2-1; 7 bases align to TRBD1. This CDR3 has 14 residues. Germline trimming cut 8 bases from V and 6 bases from J; bases unmatched to any gene: 10. Germline assignment: CDR1 SEHNR and CDR2 FQNEAQ (reference sequence). CDR3 loop: CASGPGPGGNEQFF. The CDR3 DNA sequence: TGTGCCAGCGGCCCGGGGCCAGGGGGCAATGAGCAGTTCTTC.

The V call is TRBV4-1, the J call TRBJ2-2, with D perhaps matching TRBD2 (5 bases). The CDR3 loop spans 16 amino acids. The germline V and J ends were trimmed by 0 bases and 7 bases, with 15 bases remaining between them. Per the germline V gene, CDR1 is MGHRA and CDR2 is YSYEKL. This CDR3 is CASSQEGASWIGELFF. CDR3 nucleotides: TGCGCCAGCAGCCAAGAGGGAGCTAGTTGGATCGGGGAGCTGTTTTTT.

In this sample, this clone turned up once. This sequence joins TRBV7-2 and TRBJ2-7; no clear D. V was shortened by 1 base and J by 12 bases, with 13 bases between the two germline ends. Per the germline V gene, CDR1 is SGHTA and CDR2 is FQGNSA. The CDR3 is 12 amino acids. As DNA, the CDR3 is TGTGCCAGCAGCTTAGGTGGCGGCTGGCCGTACTTC. Protein: CASSLGGGWPYF.

V is TRBV27 and J is TRBJ2-3; weak D call: TRBD1 (5 bases). V was cut by 2 bases and J by 3 bases, with 9 bases left in between. Looked up from germline, CDR1 is MNHEY and CDR2 is SMNVEV (reference sequence). The CDR3 has 14 amino acids. CDR3 loop: CASSLMKGTDTQYF. The CDR3 DNA sequence: TGTGCCAGCAGTTTAATGAAGGGGACAGATACGCAGTATTTT.

The genes are TRBV7-6 and TRBJ2-2; D gene uncertain. Trimming left V 5 bases short and J 1 base short, with 14 bases between. CDR1 and CDR2 from the germline V gene are SGHVS and FNYEAQ. CDR3 length: 16 residues. The CDR3 region is CASSLSASWNTGELFF. CDR3 DNA: TGTGCCAGCAGCCTGTCCGCGTCTTGGAACACCGGGGAGCTGTTTTTT. The entire variable domain, with the rest obtained from reference TRBV7-6 and TRBJ2-2, is as follows: GAGVSQSPRYKVTKRGQDVALRCDPISGHVSLYWYRQALGQGPEFLTYFNYEAQQDKSGLPNDRFSAERPEGSISTLTIQRTEQRDSAMYRCASSLSASWNTGELFFGEGSRLTVL.

The chain links TRBV6-5 to TRBJ2-2; 8 bases are a match to TRBD2. CDR3 length: 13 amino acids. The V segment lost 5 bases and the J segment 6 bases; nucleotides outside the gene matches: 2. Germline CDR1 and CDR2: MNHEY and SVGAGI. The CDR3 DNA sequence: TGTGCCAGCAGTCTGACTAGCGCCGGGGAGCTGTTTTTT. This sequence encodes CASSLTSAGELFF.

This clone is deemed medium-sized. This chain connects TRBV25-1 to TRBJ2-7; TRBD1 aligns across 9 bases. V was pared by 7 bases and J by 9 bases, with 13 bases of the junction left unmatched. The germline gives CDR1 MGHDK, CDR2 SYGVNS. CDR3 length equals 14 residues. The CDR3 DNA reads as TGTGCCAGCAACAGCGGGACAGGGCTACTTCGGCAGTACTTC. Its translation: CASNSGTGLLRQYF.

The chain employs TRBV18 and TRBJ2-7; 9 bases line up with TRBD1. From germline, CDR1 is KGHSH and CDR2 LQKENI. CDR3 length: 14 residues. With 6 bases clipped from V and 3 bases from J, the junction kept 6 bases outside the gene matches. This CDR3 reads CASSERDRDYEQYF. The CDR3 DNA reads as TGTGCCAGCTCCGAGCGGGACAGGGACTACGAGCAGTACTTC. The variable domain in full, with the rest retrieved from reference TRBV18 and TRBJ2-7, is NAGVMQNPRHLVRRRGQEARLRCSPMKGHSHVYWYRQLPEEGLKFMVYLQKENIIDESGMPKERFSAEFPKEGPSILRIQQVVRGDSAAYFCASSERDRDYEQYFGPGTRLTVT.

The chain is built from TRBV7-8 and TRBJ2-7; 8 nucleotides line up with TRBD1. Germline V gene sequence: CDR1 SGHVS, CDR2 FQNEAQ. This CDR3 has 14 residues. J was trimmed by 3 bases and V by 10 bases; bases with no gene match: 11. The CDR3 nucleotides read TGTGCCACCTGCCCCGGACAGGGCGTCTACGAGCAGTACTTC. Protein product: CATCPGQGVYEQYF.

The sample holds one count of this clone. This chain links TRBV5-1 with TRBJ1-4; perhaps TRBD1 as D (5 bases). Germline V gives CDR1 SGHRS, CDR2 YFSETQ. Trimming left V 4 bases short and J 10 bases short, with 17 bases between. The CDR3 is 14 residues long. The CDR3 here is CASSQDLGDGKLFF. The CDR3 bases are TGCGCCAGCAGCCAAGATCTGGGGGATGGAAAACTGTTTTTT.

This clone was observed a single time. The V call is TRBV10-1, the J call TRBJ1-2; the match to TRBD1 covers 7 bases. Germline CDR1 and CDR2: WNHNN and SYGVQD (reference sequence). The CDR3 extends over 15 amino acids. V gave up 8 bases and J gave up 4 bases; unmatched junction bases: 13. In DNA form, the CDR3 reads TGCGCCAGCTGCCAGGGAGGGGGCGGTATCTATGGCTACACCTTC. This codes for CASCQGGGGIYGYTF.

The V and J genes are TRBV6-5 and TRBJ1-1, with D possibly TRBD1 on 5 matching bases. The CDR3 is 14 amino acids. Germline V gene data show CDR1 as MNHEY and CDR2 as SVGAGI. V was cut by 3 bases and J by 1 base, with 9 bases left in between. CDR3 in DNA: TGTGCCAGCAGTTATGGGGACCCGAACACTGAAGCTTTCTTT. Encoded protein: CASSYGDPNTEAFF.

In this sample, this clone turned up a few times. Distinct nucleotide sequences in the sample also encode this CDR3. This chain joins TRBV6-5 and TRBJ2-7; D not certain. The CDR3 covers 13 residues. Per the germline V gene, CDR1 is MNHEY and CDR2 is SVGAGI. Deletions cut 2 bases from V and 0 bases from J, with 5 bases between. The CDR3 DNA reads TGTGCCAGCAGTTACGCAGCCTCCTACGAGCAGTACTTC. Protein product: CASSYAASYEQYF.

The J gene is TRBJ2-7, the V gene TRBV27; D may be TRBD1 (6 bases). Trimming pared 5 bases from V and 3 bases from J, leaving 11 bases between. CDR3 length: 13 residues. CDR1 is MNHEY and CDR2 is SMNVEV in the germline V gene (reference sequence). In DNA form, the CDR3 reads TGTGCCAGCAGTCCCGGGACAATCTACGAGCAGTACTTC. Translation: CASSPGTIYEQYF.

The CDR3, as DNA: TGTGCCAGCAGCGTATGGGGGCTAGGCGACGGGGAGCTGTTTTTT. It specifies CASSVWGLGDGELFF. This rearrangement joins TRBV9 to TRBJ2-2; maybe TRBD1 (6 bases). The ends were cut back, 1 base at V and 7 bases at J, with 14 bases in the middle. The CDR3 contains 15 residues. Per the germline V gene, CDR1 is SGDLS and CDR2 is YYNGEE.

The sample holds one count of this clone. V and J are TRBV15 and TRBJ2-1; D unclear. V was shortened by 0 bases and J by 9 bases, with 12 bases between the two germline ends. This CDR3 comprises 14 residues. From germline, CDR1 is LNHNV and CDR2 YYDKDF (reference sequence). CDR3 sequence: CATSRERLAIEQFF. The DNA for the CDR3 is TGTGCCACCAGCAGAGAGAGGTTAGCCATTGAGCAGTTCTTC.

The chain carries TRBV19 and TRBJ2-5; 7 nucleotides line up with TRBD1. After removal of 3 bases from V and 5 bases from J, the junction contained 9 bases not matched to a gene. The CDR3 contains 15 residues. The germline CDR1 and CDR2 sequences are LNHDA and SQIVND (reference sequence). The CDR3 is CASSMFRGNMETQYF. DNA of the CDR3: TGTGCCAGTAGTATGTTCAGGGGGAATATGGAGACCCAGTACTTC.